Listed here are 18 T cell receptor beta chains from one sample, sequenced in a study of CD8 T cells in ankylosing spondylitis. TCRdb fed the 5' RACE reads into MiXCR, producing one record per CDR3 protein. The sample has approximately 200,000 distinct CDR3 sequences; around 13% are singletons. Sequenced sample: blood, either unsorted or a sorted T cell fraction (not recorded which). The receptors stem from a male donor with ankylosing spondylitis or in good health (not recorded which).

This clonotype showed up just a few times. The genes are TRBV7-8 and TRBJ2-5; 10 bases align to TRBD2. The CDR3 length is 17 residues. Germline V gene data show CDR1 as SGHVS and CDR2 as FQNEAQ. The ends lost 8 bases at V and 5 bases at J; junction bases unmatched: 17. CDR3 residues: CASSGTSEVRGQETQYF. The CDR3 bases are TGTGCCAGCTCCGGGACTAGCGAAGTCCGAGGACAGGAGACCCAGTACTTC.

This clonotype has just a few counts. This rearrangement joins TRBV11-3 to TRBJ2-1; 7 nucleotides line up with TRBD2. The CDR3 extends over 14 amino acids. J was trimmed by 3 bases and V by 5 bases; bases with no gene match: 4. Germline V CDR1 and CDR2: SGHNT, YENEEA. This CDR3 reads CASSPREGYNEQFF. CDR3 bases: TGTGCCAGCAGCCCTAGGGAGGGCTACAATGAGCAGTTCTTC.

This clonotype was recorded a few times. This chain joins TRBV10-3 and TRBJ1-4, with D perhaps matching TRBD1 (6 bases). The CDR3 has 12 residues. With 4 bases removed from V and 8 bases from J, the gap between germline ends came to 8 bases. Germline values: CDR1 ENHRY, CDR2 SYGVKD. The CDR3 DNA follows: TGTGCCATCAGTGCAACAGGGGAAAAACTGTTTTTT. As protein: CAISATGEKLFF.

This clonotype has just a few counts. This chain uses TRBV7-2 with TRBJ2-1, with D perhaps TRBD1 or TRBD2 (5 bases each). V lost 4 bases and J lost 10, with 17 bases in between. The CDR3 runs to 14 residues. Looked up from germline, CDR1 is SGHTA and CDR2 is FQGNSA. The CDR3 region is CASSYRDPRWEQFF. The CDR3 coding sequence is TGTGCCAGCAGCTACCGGGACCCTCGGTGGGAGCAGTTCTTC.

The V and J genes are TRBV19 and TRBJ1-1; D call uncertain. Looked up from germline, CDR1 is LNHDA and CDR2 is SQIVND (reference sequence). The length of the CDR3 is 14 residues. V was shortened by 5 bases and J by 5 bases, with 15 bases between the two germline ends. CDR3 protein: CASSSTTLGTEAFF. As DNA, the CDR3 is TGTGCCAGTAGTTCGACGACCCTGGGGACTGAAGCTTTCTTT.

This clonotype has only a few counts. This chain joins TRBV20-1 and TRBJ2-5; TRBD2 agrees at 11 bases. The CDR3 is 18 residues long. CDR1 is DFQATT, CDR2 SNEGSKA, per germline (reference sequence). Germline trimming cut 5 bases from V and 4 bases from J; bases unmatched to any gene: 18. The CDR3 DNA reads TGCAGTGCTCGGCTCCTTTCTAGCGGGAGGCAGGTGGGAGAGACCCAGTACTTC. Protein product: CSARLLSSGRQVGETQYF.

This clonotype was observed many times. The chain carries TRBV3-1 and TRBJ1-2; 7 bases align to TRBD1. Germline loops: CDR1 LGHDT, CDR2 YNNKEL (reference sequence). The junction had 10 bases not matched to a gene; V was cut back by 0 bases and J by 0 bases. This CDR3 is 18 amino acids long. CDR3: CASSQDTGVEGPNYGYTF. The CDR3 nucleotides read TGTGCCAGCAGCCAAGATACAGGGGTCGAGGGCCCTAACTATGGCTACACCTTC.

This sequence joins TRBV6-2 or TRBV6-3 and TRBJ2-1, with D possibly called TRBD1 or TRBD2 (5 bases each). Trimming removed 4 bases from V and 7 bases from J, with 17 bases in between. The CDR3 totals 15 residues. Germline CDR1 is MNHEY and CDR2 is SVGEGT. CDR3 amino acids: CASSSFGTLRNEQFF. CDR3 in DNA: TGTGCCAGCAGTTCCTTCGGGACCCTGAGGAATGAGCAGTTCTTC.

The chain recombines TRBV4-1 with TRBJ2-5; 9 nucleotides align to TRBD1. CDR1 MGHRA and CDR2 YSYEKL come from the germline V gene. Unmatched junction bases numbered 8, after V lost 4 bases and J lost 5 bases. This CDR3 spans 15 amino acids. CDR3 region: CASSPQTGGGETQYF. For the CDR3, the DNA is TGCGCCAGCAGCCCACAAACAGGGGGCGGCGAGACCCAGTACTTC.

The sample holds a few counts of this clonotype. This chain links TRBV11-2 with TRBJ2-7; 8 nucleotides agree with TRBD2. Germline loops: CDR1 SGHAT, CDR2 FQNNGV. The CDR3 contains 14 residues. Trimming at V came to 1 base and at J to 5 bases, leaving 4 bases not matched to a gene. The CDR3 DNA is TGTGCCAGCAGCTTAGTTAGCGGGAACGACGAGCAGTACTTC. It specifies CASSLVSGNDEQYF.

CDR3 sequence (DNA): TGTGCCAGCAGTGGGGCAACAGGGGGCCCATCCTACGAGCAGTACTTC. As protein: CASSGATGGPSYEQYF. V gene TRBV25-1 combines with J gene TRBJ2-7; 9 nucleotides agree with TRBD1. CDR1 is MGHDK, CDR2 SYGVNS, per germline. V was pared by 4 bases and J by 1 base, with 8 bases of the junction left unmatched. This CDR3 region has 16 residues.

This clonotype qualifies as medium-sized. V is TRBV4-2 and J is TRBJ2-2; 8 nucleotides line up with TRBD2. Germline loops: CDR1 LGHNA, CDR2 YNFKEQ. The V gene end was trimmed by 3 bases and the J gene end by 0 bases; junction bases not matched to a gene: 3. CDR3 length equals 16 residues. This CDR3 reads CASSHLAGSNTGELFF. As DNA, the CDR3 is TGTGCCAGCAGCCATCTAGCGGGCTCGAACACCGGGGAGCTGTTTTTT.

This rearrangement joins TRBV10-3 to TRBJ1-2, with D perhaps matching TRBD1 (5 bases). This CDR3 spans 15 amino acids. Trimming removed 0 bases at V and 5 bases at J, with 13 bases between. Germline CDR1 ENHRY, CDR2 SYGVKD. The CDR3 region has the DNA TGTGCCATCAGTGAGTCGGTCCAGGGATGGTATGGCTACACCTTC. Translation gives CAISESVQGWYGYTF.

The J gene is TRBJ2-5, the V gene TRBV3-1, with TRBD2 matching 9 bases. Germline V CDR1 and CDR2: LGHDT, YNNKEL (reference sequence). The CDR3 length is 18 residues. Germline trimming cut 0 bases from V and 3 bases from J; bases unmatched to any gene: 11. CDR3 amino acids: CASSQELAGGAEKETQYF. CDR3 sequence (DNA): TGTGCCAGCAGCCAAGAACTAGCGGGCGGGGCTGAGAAAGAGACCCAGTACTTC.

The chain combines TRBV4-2 with TRBJ2-3; D remains unclear. Germline assignment: CDR1 LGHNA and CDR2 YNFKEQ. The CDR3 runs to 13 residues. V lost 0 bases and J 4 bases, leaving 5 bases between the germline ends. The CDR3 region has the DNA TGTGCCAGCAGCCAAGACCCCCCAGATACGCAGTATTTT. Amino acid sequence: CASSQDPPDTQYF.

The chain employs TRBV15 and TRBJ1-1; D not resolved. There are 15 residues in the CDR3. Germline values: CDR1 LNHNV, CDR2 YYDKDF (reference sequence). Trimming removed 1 base from V and 6 bases from J, with 15 bases in between. CDR3 coding DNA: TGTGCCACCAGCAGAGTTAACCCCGCGCCGGCTGAAGCTTTCTTT. It is translated as CATSRVNPAPAEAFF.

The rearrangement links TRBV7-9 to TRBJ1-1; 7 bases map to TRBD1. This CDR3 is built from 13 residues. Per germline, CDR1 SEHNR and CDR2 FQNEAQ (reference sequence). V was clipped by 5 bases and J by 6 bases; unmatched bases: 6. The CDR3 is CASSLQGVAEAFF. CDR3 DNA sequence: TGTGCCAGCAGCCTTCAGGGGGTGGCTGAAGCTTTCTTT.

At least ten counts were recorded for this clonotype. This chain links TRBV5-1 with TRBJ2-7; unclear D gene. The CDR3 consists of 13 residues. The germline V gene encodes CDR1 SGHRS and CDR2 YFSETQ. Trimming removed 2 bases at V and 0 bases at J, with 6 bases between. The CDR3 spells CASSFAISYEQYF. The CDR3 nucleotides are TGCGCCAGCAGCTTCGCCATCTCCTACGAGCAGTACTTC.